This T cell receptor (beta chain) was recovered during a study of OX40 agonist ivuxolimab in advanced cancers. Study overall: Ivuxolimab is a fully human IgG2 antibody that activates OX40 (CD134). Every patient in dose escalation had hepatocellular carcinoma, melanoma, renal cell or head and neck cancer. At around 83% male, the cohort had a mean age of 60 years, ranging from roughly 20 to 80.

Here immunoSEQ multiplex PCR was the method, and the copy in TCRdb shows in-frame clones only, minus some. The table lists 71,000 or so clones, 93% of them singletons. Germline V CDR1 and CDR2: KGHSH, LQKENI. V was trimmed by 2 bases and J by 1 base, leaving 11 bases between them. The CDR3 covers 15 residues. Study-wide findings and caveats: Patients with a partial response at 0.1-3.0 mg/kg had among the lowest clonal expansion.

Concerning this clone: The antigen is unknown.

The sample was CD4+ or CD8+ T cells sorted from blood, taken in a trial of the OX40 agonist ivuxolimab. The V and J genes are TRBV18 and TRBJ1-1, with a possible D match to TRBD1 (5 bases). The clonotype comes from an adult with an advanced solid tumor such as melanoma, head and neck, liver or kidney cancer. The DNA for the CDR3 is TGTGCCAGCTCACCAGGACCTGGGGGGAACACTGAAGCTTTCTTT. Protein product: CASSPGPGGNTEAFF.